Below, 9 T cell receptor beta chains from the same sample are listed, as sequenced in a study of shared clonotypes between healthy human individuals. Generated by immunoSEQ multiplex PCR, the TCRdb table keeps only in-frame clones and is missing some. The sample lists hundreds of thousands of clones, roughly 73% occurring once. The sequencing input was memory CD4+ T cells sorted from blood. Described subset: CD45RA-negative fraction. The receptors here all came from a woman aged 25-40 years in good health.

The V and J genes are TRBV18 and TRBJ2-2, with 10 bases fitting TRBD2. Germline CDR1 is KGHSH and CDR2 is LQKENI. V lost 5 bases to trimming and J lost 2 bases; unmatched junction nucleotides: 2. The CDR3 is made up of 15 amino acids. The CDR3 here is CASSRTSGNTGELFF. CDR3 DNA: TGTGCCAGCTCAAGGACTAGCGGTAACACCGGGGAGCTGTTTTTT.

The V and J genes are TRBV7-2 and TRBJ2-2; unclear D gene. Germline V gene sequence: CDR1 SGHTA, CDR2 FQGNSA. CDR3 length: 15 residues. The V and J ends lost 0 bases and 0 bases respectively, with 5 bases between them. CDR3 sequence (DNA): TGTGCCAGCAGCTTAGCACAGACGAACACCGGGGAGCTGTTTTTT. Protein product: CASSLAQTNTGELFF.

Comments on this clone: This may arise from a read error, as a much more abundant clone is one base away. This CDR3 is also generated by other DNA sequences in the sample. DNA of the CDR3: TGCGCCAGCAGCTTGGGTGACAGGGATAACTATGGCTACACCTTC. Protein product: CASSLGDRDNYGYTF. This chain links TRBV5-1 with TRBJ1-2; TRBD1 agrees at 7 bases. This CDR3 has 15 amino acids. The V segment lost 0 bases and the J segment 1 base; nucleotides outside the gene matches: 3. The germline gives CDR1 SGHRS, CDR2 YFSETQ.

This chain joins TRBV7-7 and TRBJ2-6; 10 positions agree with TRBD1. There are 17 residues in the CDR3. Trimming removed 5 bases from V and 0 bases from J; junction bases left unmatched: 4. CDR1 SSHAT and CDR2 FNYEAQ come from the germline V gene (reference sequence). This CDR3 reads CASSKGQGDSGANVLTF. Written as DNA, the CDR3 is TGTGCCAGCAGCAAAGGACAGGGGGACTCTGGGGCCAACGTCCTGACTTTC. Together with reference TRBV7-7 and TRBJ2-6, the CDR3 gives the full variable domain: GAGVSQSPRYKVTKRGQDVTLRCDPISSHATLYWYQQALGQGPEFLTYFNYEAQPDKSGLPSDRFSAERPEGSISTLTIQRTEQRDSAMYRCASSKGQGDSGANVLTFGAGSRLTVL.

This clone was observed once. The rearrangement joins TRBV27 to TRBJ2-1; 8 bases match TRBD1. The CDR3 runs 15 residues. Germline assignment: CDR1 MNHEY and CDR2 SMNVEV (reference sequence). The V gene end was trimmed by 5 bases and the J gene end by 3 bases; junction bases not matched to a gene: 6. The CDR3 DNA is TGTGCCAGCAGTACGCGACAGGGGCACTACAATGAGCAGTTCTTC. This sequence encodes CASSTRQGHYNEQFF.

The CDR3 coding sequence is TGTGCCAGCAGCTCGACCGGGACAGACCAAGAGACCCAGTACTTC. It yields the protein CASSSTGTDQETQYF. The chain is built from TRBV7-3 and TRBJ2-5, with 7 bases lining up with TRBD1. CDR3 length: 15 residues. Germline V lookup: CDR1 SGHTA, CDR2 FQGTGA. Trimming removed 4 bases from V and 0 bases from J; junction bases left unmatched: 5.

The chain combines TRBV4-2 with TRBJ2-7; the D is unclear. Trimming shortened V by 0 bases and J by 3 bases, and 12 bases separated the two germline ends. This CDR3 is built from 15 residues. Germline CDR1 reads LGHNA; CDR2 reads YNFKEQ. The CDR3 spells CASSQESMHGYEQYF. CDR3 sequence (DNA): TGTGCCAGCAGCCAAGAATCCATGCATGGCTACGAGCAGTACTTC.

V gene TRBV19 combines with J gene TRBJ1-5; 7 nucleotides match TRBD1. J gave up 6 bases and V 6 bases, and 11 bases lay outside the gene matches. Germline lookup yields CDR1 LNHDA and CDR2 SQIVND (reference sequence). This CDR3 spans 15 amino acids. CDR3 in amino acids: CASRPRGGDSQPQHF. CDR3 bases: TGTGCCAGTAGACCGCGGGGGGGGGACAGTCAGCCCCAGCATTTT.

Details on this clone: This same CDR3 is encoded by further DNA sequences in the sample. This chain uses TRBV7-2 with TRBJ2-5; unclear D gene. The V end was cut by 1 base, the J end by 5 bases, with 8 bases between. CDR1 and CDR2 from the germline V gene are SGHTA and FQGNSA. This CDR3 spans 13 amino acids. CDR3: CASSLGLGETQYF. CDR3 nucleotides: TGTGCCAGCAGCTTAGGCCTGGGGGAGACCCAGTACTTC.